A selection of T cell receptor beta chains follows, all from one sample in a study of blood T cell repertoires in COVID-19. Repertoires were generated with immunoSEQ multiplex PCR, while TCRdb's copy carries only in-frame clones and drops some. The repertoire includes approximately 350,000 clones, roughly 87% of them detected once, and just under 3% sits in the top ten. What was sequenced was PBMCs or T cells enriched from blood (not recorded which). Source of these receptors: a woman aged 25 to 45 who had recovered from COVID-19. Both conserved end residues are part of each CDR3. Each record gives: D gene, J gene, clone size, V gene, CDR3 DNA, CDR3 protein. D genes are given only for firm matches. Clone size, where shown, is once, few, many, or a class for clones that have expanded.

D gene: TRBD2
J gene: TRBJ2-2
clone size: -
V gene: TRBV24-1
CDR3 DNA: TGTGCCACCAGTGATCCTAGCGGTGCGAACACCGGGGAGCTGTTTTTT
CDR3 protein: CATSDPSGANTGELFF

D gene: TRBD1
J gene: TRBJ2-5
clone size: -
V gene: TRBV4-1
CDR3 DNA: TGCGCCAGCAGCCTTGACAGGGAAGAGACCCAGTACTTC
CDR3 protein: CASSLDREETQYF

D gene: -
J gene: TRBJ2-7
clone size: -
V gene: TRBV13
CDR3 DNA: TGTGCCAGCAGCTCGAGACAGGAAACTTACGAGCAGTACTTC
CDR3 protein: CASSSRQETYEQYF

D gene: TRBD1
J gene: TRBJ1-2
clone size: -
V gene: TRBV28
CDR3 DNA: TGTGCCAGCAGGGACAGGCGTAACTATGGCTACACCTTC
CDR3 protein: CASRDRRNYGYTF

D gene: TRBD2
J gene: TRBJ2-3
clone size: -
V gene: TRBV19
CDR3 DNA: TGTGCCAGTAGTATCATGGCGGGAGGGTGGACAGATACGCAGTATTTT
CDR3 protein: CASSIMAGGWTDTQYF

D gene: -
J gene: TRBJ1-2
clone size: -
V gene: TRBV10-3
CDR3 DNA: TGTGCCATCAGTGAGTCCCCAGGGGCTTATGCCGGCTACACCTTC
CDR3 protein: CAISESPGAYAGYTF

D gene: -
J gene: TRBJ1-5
clone size: -
V gene: TRBV27
CDR3 DNA: TGTGCCAGCAGTTTGGTCGGCCCTAGTACCTATCAGCCCCAGCATTTT
CDR3 protein: CASSLVGPSTYQPQHF

D gene: -
J gene: TRBJ2-2
clone size: few
V gene: TRBV2
CDR3 DNA: TGTGCCAGCAGTGTTGAGAGGGTCAGTAACACCGGGGAGCTGTTTTTT
CDR3 protein: CASSVERVSNTGELFF

D gene: -
J gene: TRBJ1-6
clone size: -
V gene: TRBV6-5
CDR3 DNA: TGTGCCAGCAGAATTCGGGGGAGGGATTCACCCCTCCACTTT
CDR3 protein: CASRIRGRDSPLHF

D gene: -
J gene: TRBJ2-5
clone size: -
V gene: TRBV3-1/TRBV3-2
CDR3 DNA: TGTGCCAGCAGCCGAATTTTTTCCGACAGAGAGACCCAGTACTTC
CDR3 protein: CASSRIFSDRETQYF

D gene: -
J gene: TRBJ2-7
clone size: few
V gene: TRBV6-5
CDR3 DNA: TGTGCCAGCAGTTACGGGGAGACTCGTTTCGAGCAGTACTTC
CDR3 protein: CASSYGETRFEQYF

D gene: -
J gene: TRBJ2-5
clone size: -
V gene: TRBV3-1/TRBV3-2
CDR3 DNA: TGTGCCAGCAGCCCAGACCCGGACCCGGAGGGGACCCAGTACTTC
CDR3 protein: CASSPDPDPEGTQYF

D gene: TRBD2
J gene: TRBJ2-5
clone size: -
V gene: TRBV12-5
CDR3 DNA: TGTGCTAGTGGCCTCGGACTAGCGGGAATTGTAGAGACCCAGTACTTC
CDR3 protein: CASGLGLAGIVETQYF

D gene: TRBD2
J gene: TRBJ2-2
clone size: -
V gene: TRBV4-1
CDR3 DNA: TGCGCCAGCAGCCACCCAGGGACTAGTGGCACCGGGGAGCTGTTTTTT
CDR3 protein: CASSHPGTSGTGELFF

D gene: -
J gene: TRBJ2-7
clone size: -
V gene: TRBV27
CDR3 DNA: TGTGCCAGCAAGTCGACAGGATTGGACGAGCAGTACTTC
CDR3 protein: CASKSTGLDEQYF

D gene: -
J gene: TRBJ1-1
clone size: -
V gene: TRBV18
CDR3 DNA: TGTGCCAGCTCACCATTCAGTCAAGAAGCTTTCTTT
CDR3 protein: CASSPFSQEAFF

D gene: -
J gene: TRBJ2-3
clone size: -
V gene: TRBV7-2
CDR3 DNA: TGTGCCAGCAGCTTACCAGGAGGGGTGGGGTATTTT
CDR3 protein: CASSLPGGVGYF